The entry below gives a single TCR beta chain sequence along with its context. The data were produced by immunoSEQ multiplex PCR, yet TCRdb's version contains in-frame clones alone and is incomplete. The sample has 350,000 to 400,000 clones; around nine tenths are singletons. V lost 5 bases, J lost 0 bases, and 2 bases stayed unmatched. The CDR3 is 14 amino acids. Germline values: CDR1 SGHTA, CDR2 FQGNSA. This sample is drawn from a study of blood T cell repertoires in COVID-19. The overall study: PBMCs, B-cell-depleted T cells, or T cells provided the cDNA or gDNA that made up the material.

Enrolled through a virtual design, the participants were between 18 and 89 years of age and came from under 30 US areas. This sequence was found in a woman aged 18 to 35 who had recovered from COVID-19. The V gene is TRBV7-2, the J gene TRBJ2-7, with 9 positions matching TRBD2. The sample taken for sequencing was PBMCs or T cells enriched from blood (not recorded which). The CDR3: CASSRGGASYEQYF. The DNA for the CDR3 is TGTGCCAGCAGCCGCGGGGGGGCCTCCTACGAGCAGTACTTC.